The entry below describes one T cell receptor beta chain. The antigen remains undetermined. The record originates from a study of PD-1 blockade in classical Hodgkin lymphoma. Study in general: Nivolumab dosed at 3 mg/kg went to patients intravenously every 2 weeks.

Every single patient, without exception, relapsed after autologous stem cell transplantation, and brentuximab vedotin exposure varied. Findings of the study overall: Excluded were patients who started nivolumab under 1 year after ASCT, a group that had lower diversity. TCR diversity rose significantly by C4D1 in CD4+ but not CD8+ cells. Newly diagnosed and completely responding patients shared comparable baseline diversity.

TCRdb's copy holds only in-frame clones and misses some; the assay was immunoSEQ multiplex PCR. The sample lists about 46,000 clones, around 80% occurring once. This CDR3 region has 15 residues. The germline gives CDR1 KGHSH, CDR2 LQKENI. The V and J ends lost 2 bases and 3 bases respectively, with 13 bases between them. V is TRBV18 and J is TRBJ1-2; no definite D call. Sequenced material: peripheral blood mononuclear cells (PBMCs), taken before the second cycle of nivolumab. The receptor was isolated from a human donor with classical Hodgkin lymphoma. This chain's CDR3 is CASSPGPRFDYGYTF. The CDR3 nucleotides read TGTGCCAGCTCACCAGGACCCAGATTCGACTATGGCTACACCTTC.